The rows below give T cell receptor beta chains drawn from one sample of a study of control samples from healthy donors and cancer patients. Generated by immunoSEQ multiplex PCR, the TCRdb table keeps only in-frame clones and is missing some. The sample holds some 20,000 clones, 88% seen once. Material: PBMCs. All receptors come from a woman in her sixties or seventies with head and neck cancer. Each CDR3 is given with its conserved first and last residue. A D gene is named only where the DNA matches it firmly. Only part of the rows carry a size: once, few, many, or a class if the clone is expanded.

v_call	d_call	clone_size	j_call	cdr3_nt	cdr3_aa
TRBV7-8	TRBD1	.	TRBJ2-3	TGTGCCAGCACCCAGGACAGGGCTAGCACAGATACGCAGTATTTT	CASTQDRASTDTQYF
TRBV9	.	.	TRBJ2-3	TGTGCCAGCAGCGTAGCGGGATACACATATACGCAGTATTTT	CASSVAGYTYTQYF
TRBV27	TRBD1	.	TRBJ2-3	TGTGCCAGCACCCCGCGGACAGGGGGGGATACGCAGTATTTT	CASTPRTGGDTQYF
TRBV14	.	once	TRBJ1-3	TGTGCCAGCAGCCCGGCGGCAGCGAGGGACACCATATATTTT	CASSPAAARDTIYF
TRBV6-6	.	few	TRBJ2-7	TGTGCCAGCAGCGCCGGCGAATCCTGGGGCGAGCAGTACTTC	CASSAGESWGEQYF
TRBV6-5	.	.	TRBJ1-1	TGTGCCAGCCTAACGGGCAGCTCTGAAGCTTTCTTT	CASLTGSSEAFF
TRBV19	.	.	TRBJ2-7	TGTGCCAGTAGTATGCGGTTTCAGTTCTCCTACGAGCAGTACTTC	CASSMRFQFSYEQYF
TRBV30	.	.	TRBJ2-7	TGTGCCTGGAGTCCGGGACTGCCTGGCACCTACGAGCAGTACTTC	CAWSPGLPGTYEQYF
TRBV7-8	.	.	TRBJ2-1	TGTGCCAGCAGCTTAGTAGGCGGGGAGACCCCCAATGAGCAGTTCTTC	CASSLVGGETPNEQFF
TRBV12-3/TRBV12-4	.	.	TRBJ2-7	TGTGCCAGCAGCCTGACACCTACCTACGAGCAGTACTTC	CASSLTPTYEQYF
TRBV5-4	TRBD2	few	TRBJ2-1	TGTGCCAGCAATAATCGCGGGAGTGGGCGCTACAATGAGCAGTTCTTC	CASNNRGSGRYNEQFF
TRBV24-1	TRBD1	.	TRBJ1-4	TGTGCCACCAGTGATTCGGGACAGGGGAATGAAAAACTGTTTTTT	CATSDSGQGNEKLFF
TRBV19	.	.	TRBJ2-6	TGTGCCAGTACAGCTTCTGGGGCCAACGTCCTGACTTTC	CASTASGANVLTF
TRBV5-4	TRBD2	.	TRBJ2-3	TGTGCCAGCAGCCCGACACCCCGGCCCGGGAGGCTGATTGGCACAGATACGCAGTATTTT	CASSPTPRPGRLIGTDTQYF
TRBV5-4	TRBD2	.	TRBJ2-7	TGTGCCAGCAGCTCGGGGGGGTACGAGCAGTACTTC	CASSSGGYEQYF
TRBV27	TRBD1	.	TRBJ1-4	TGTGCCAGCAGTGGACAGGACAGGGGAAGTGAAAAACTGTTTTTT	CASSGQDRGSEKLFF
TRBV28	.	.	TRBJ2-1	TGTGCCAGCCGAACCGGGCCCCGAAGGTACAATGAGCAGTTCTTC	CASRTGPRRYNEQFF
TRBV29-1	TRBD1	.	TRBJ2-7	TGCAGCGTTAACGGACAGGGGGCGAAATCCTACGAGCAGTACTTC	CSVNGQGAKSYEQYF
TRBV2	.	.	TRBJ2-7	TGTGCCAGCAGTGAAAGTCCAGGGAGCTCCTACGAGCAGTACTTC	CASSESPGSSYEQYF
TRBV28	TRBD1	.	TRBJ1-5	TGTGCCAGCAGCCGTAGACAGGGGCCCAATCAGCCCCAGCATTTT	CASSRRQGPNQPQHF
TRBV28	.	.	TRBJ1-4	TGTGCCAGCAGGGCCGACTCTGCAACTAATGAAAAACTGTTTTTT	CASRADSATNEKLFF
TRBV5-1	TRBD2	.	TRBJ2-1	TGCGCCAGCAGCTTGGGTAGCGGGAGGGGTGAGCAGTTCTTC	CASSLGSGRGEQFF
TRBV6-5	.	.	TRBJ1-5	TGTGCCAGCAGAAGGGACAGCAATCAGCCCCAGCATTTT	CASRRDSNQPQHF
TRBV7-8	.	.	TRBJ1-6	TGTGCCAGCAGCTGGAACGACGCAGGGATTTCACCCCTCCACTTT	CASSWNDAGISPLHF
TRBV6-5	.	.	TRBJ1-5	TGTGCCAGCAGTTACCTTAGGCCCAATCAGCCCCAGCATTTT	CASSYLRPNQPQHF
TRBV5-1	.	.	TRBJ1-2	TGCGCCAGCAGCTTGAAAGCAACGAGCGGCTACACCTTC	CASSLKATSGYTF
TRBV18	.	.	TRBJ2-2	TGTGCCAGCTCACCGCACGCCCCTGCCACACTAACCGGGGAGCTGTTTTTT	CASSPHAPATLTGELFF
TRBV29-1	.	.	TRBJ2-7	TGCAGCGTTGGACAGGACACCTCCTACGAGCAGTACTTC	CSVGQDTSYEQYF
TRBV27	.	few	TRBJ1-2	TGTGCCAGCAGTCATGGACAGACCTCTATCTATGGCTACACCTTC	CASSHGQTSIYGYTF
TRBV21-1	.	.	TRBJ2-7	TGTGCCAGCAGGGTTGCACTAGCTACACTGTTAGACGAGCAGTACTTC	CASRVALATLLDEQYF
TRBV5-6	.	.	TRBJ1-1	TGTGCCAGCAGCTGGACGGGGGGCACTGAAGCTTTCTTT	CASSWTGGTEAFF
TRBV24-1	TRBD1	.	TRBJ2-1	TGTGCCACCAGTTTAGGGACAGCCAAACGTCAGTTCTTC	CATSLGTAKRQFF
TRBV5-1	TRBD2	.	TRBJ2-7	TGCGCCAGCAGCTTGGATAGCGGGAGGTTCCGGGAGCAGTACTTC	CASSLDSGRFREQYF
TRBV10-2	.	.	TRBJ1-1	TGCGCCAGTAATGCAAAGAACACTGAAGCTTTCTTT	CASNAKNTEAFF
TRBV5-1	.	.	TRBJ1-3	TGCGCCAGCAGCCGCTCGGGACTGCCCTCTGGAAACACCATATATTTT	CASSRSGLPSGNTIYF
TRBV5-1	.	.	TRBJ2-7	TGCGCCAGCAGGCGCCAGGTCCTAGCTTACGAGCAGTACTTC	CASRRQVLAYEQYF
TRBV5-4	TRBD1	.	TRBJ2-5	TGTGCCAGCAGCCTACCGGGACAGGGTGTGGAGACCCAGTACTTC	CASSLPGQGVETQYF
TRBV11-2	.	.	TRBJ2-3	TGTGCCAGCAGCTTCCTCCAGGGTACGCAGTATTTT	CASSFLQGTQYF
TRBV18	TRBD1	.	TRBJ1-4	TGTGCCAGCTCAGTTACAGGGGCCACCTCAACTAATGAAAAACTGTTTTTT	CASSVTGATSTNEKLFF
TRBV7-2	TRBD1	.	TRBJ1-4	TGTGCCAGCAGCTTAGGAAGGACAGGGGTTCGAAATGAAAAACTGTTTTTT	CASSLGRTGVRNEKLFF
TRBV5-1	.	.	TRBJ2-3	TGCGCCACCAGCTCACGACAGGGCACAGATACGCAGTATTTT	CATSSRQGTDTQYF
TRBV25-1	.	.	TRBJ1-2	TGTGCCAGCAGTGGAAGGAGTGAGGGGTATGGCTACACCTTC	CASSGRSEGYGYTF
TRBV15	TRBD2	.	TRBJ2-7	TGTGCCACCAGCAGAGGTTTGACTAGCGGGGGCACGGTGGACGAGCAGTACTTC	CATSRGLTSGGTVDEQYF
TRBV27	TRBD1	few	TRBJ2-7	TGTGCCAGCAGAAGGACAGGGATAGTCTACGAGCAGTACTTC	CASRRTGIVYEQYF
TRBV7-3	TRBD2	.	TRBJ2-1	TGTGCCAGCAGCCCCCTCGGACTAGCGAAATCGGGGGAGCAGTTCTTC	CASSPLGLAKSGEQFF
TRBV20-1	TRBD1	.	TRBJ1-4	TGCAGTGCTAGTCCCTCAGAAAGGGGGCGCTCGAGTGAAAAACTGTTTTTT	CSASPSERGRSSEKLFF
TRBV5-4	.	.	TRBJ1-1	TGTGCCAGCAGCTCGTACACTGAAGCTTTCTTT	CASSSYTEAFF
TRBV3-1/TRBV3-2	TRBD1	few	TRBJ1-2	TGTGCCAGCACCTCGGACAGGATGGGCTACACCTTC	CASTSDRMGYTF
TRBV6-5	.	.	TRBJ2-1	TGTGCCAGCAGTTACTCGCAAAGGCCTCCCTACAATGAGCAGTTCTTC	CASSYSQRPPYNEQFF
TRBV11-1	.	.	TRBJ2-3	TGTGCCAGCAGCGAGGGGTTTAGCACAGATACGCAGTATTTT	CASSEGFSTDTQYF
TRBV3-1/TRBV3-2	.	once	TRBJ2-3	TGTGCCAGCAGCCAAACGGACTGGGAAGATACGCAGTATTTT	CASSQTDWEDTQYF
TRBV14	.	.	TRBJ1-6	TGTGCCAGCAGCCCCTCGTTGGTGCCAGGCTCACCCCTCCACTTT	CASSPSLVPGSPLHF
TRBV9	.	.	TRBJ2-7	TGTGCCAGCAGCGAAAGCGGCAGAGAGGGCGAGCAGTACTTC	CASSESGREGEQYF
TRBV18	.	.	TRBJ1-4	TGTGCCAGCTCACCACTTCTAGGCCGGGAATCAACTAATGAAAAACTGTTTTTT	CASSPLLGRESTNEKLFF
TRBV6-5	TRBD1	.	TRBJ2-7	TGTGCCAGCAGCCTTACAGGGACAGGGCACTTGTTC	CASSLTGTGHLF